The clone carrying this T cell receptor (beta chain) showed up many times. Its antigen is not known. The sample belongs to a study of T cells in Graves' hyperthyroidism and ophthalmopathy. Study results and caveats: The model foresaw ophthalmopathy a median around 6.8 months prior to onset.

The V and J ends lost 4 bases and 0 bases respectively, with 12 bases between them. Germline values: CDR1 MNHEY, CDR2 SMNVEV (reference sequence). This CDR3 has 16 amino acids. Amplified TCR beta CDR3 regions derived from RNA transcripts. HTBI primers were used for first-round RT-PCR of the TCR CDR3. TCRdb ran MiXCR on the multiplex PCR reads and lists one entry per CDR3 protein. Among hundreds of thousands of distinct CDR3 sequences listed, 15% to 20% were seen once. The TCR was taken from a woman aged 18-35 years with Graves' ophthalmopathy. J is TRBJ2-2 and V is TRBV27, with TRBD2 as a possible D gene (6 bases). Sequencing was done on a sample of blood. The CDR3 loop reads CASSWGLIANTGELFF. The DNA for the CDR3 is TGTGCCAGCAGTTGGGGACTGATCGCGAACACCGGGGAGCTGTTTTTT.